This TCR beta chain was captured by sequencing in a study of human T cells and chemical hapten exposure. CDR1 MDHEN and CDR2 SYDVKM come from the germline V gene. This CDR3 is 15 amino acids long. V dropped 4 bases and J dropped 5; count of bases not matched to a gene: 7. This sample's time point: pre-sensitization, week 0. Sample treatment: therapeutic diphenylcyclopropenone sensitization with weekly scalp DPC. TCRdb fed the RACE reads into MiXCR, producing one record per CDR3 protein. The table includes 65,000 to 70,000 distinct CDR3 sequences, approximately 11% detected once. The sample holds a few counts of this clonotype.

This TCR was sampled from a woman aged 50 to 65 with alopecia areata. Some clones in this sample may be carry-over from other donors' samples. V and J are TRBV28 and TRBJ2-5, with TRBD2 matching over 10 bases. This sample comprised whole blood, obtained in connection with sensitization to the hapten diphenylcyclopropenone (DPC). The CDR3: CASSSLAGVQETQYF. The DNA for the CDR3 is TGTGCCAGCAGTTCTCTAGCGGGAGTTCAGGAGACCCAGTACTTC. Based on the CDR3 plus reference TRBV28 and TRBJ2-5, the full variable domain is DVKVTQSSRYLVKRTGEKVFLECVQDMDHENMFWYRQDPGLGLRLIYFSYDVKMKEKGDIPEGYSVSREKKERFSLILESASTNQTSMYLCASSSLAGVQETQYFGPGTRLLVL.